This is a list of T cell receptor beta chains from one sample in a study of OX40 agonist ivuxolimab in advanced cancers. Data came from immunoSEQ multiplex PCR; TCRdb stores just in-frame clones and leaves some out. The sample consists of 70,000 to 95,000 clones, about nine tenths of them appearing once. The sequencing used CD4+ or CD8+ T cells sorted from blood, collected in a trial of the OX40 agonist ivuxolimab. Receptor source: an adult with an advanced solid tumor such as melanoma, head and neck, liver or kidney cancer. Each CDR3 is given with its conserved first and last residue. Clone size is stated in some rows and not others, as once, few, many or a class when expanded.

j_gene: TRBJ2-7; abundance: .; v_gene: TRBV7-3; CDR3aa: CASSAGQLLYEQYF
j_gene: TRBJ1-2; abundance: .; v_gene: TRBV5-4; CDR3aa: CASSFVAGANYGYTF
j_gene: TRBJ1-6; abundance: .; v_gene: TRBV6-5; CDR3aa: CASSRGGTGGSPLHF
j_gene: TRBJ1-2; abundance: .; v_gene: TRBV2; CDR3aa: CANPGDRLRFGYTF
j_gene: TRBJ2-7; abundance: once; v_gene: TRBV29-1; CDR3aa: CSAGTNTYEQYF
j_gene: TRBJ1-5; abundance: .; v_gene: TRBV19; CDR3aa: CASSSRGGVSNQPQHF
j_gene: TRBJ1-4; abundance: few; v_gene: TRBV4-1; CDR3aa: CASSHKPGSDEKLFF
j_gene: TRBJ2-3; abundance: .; v_gene: TRBV18; CDR3aa: CASSPNQGPTDTQYF
j_gene: TRBJ2-6; abundance: .; v_gene: TRBV29-1; CDR3aa: CSVAGTSGANVLTF
j_gene: TRBJ1-2; abundance: once; v_gene: TRBV27; CDR3aa: CASSLSAGGRVGYTF
j_gene: TRBJ1-1; abundance: .; v_gene: TRBV7-8; CDR3aa: CASSPQRTGNTEAFF
j_gene: TRBJ2-1; abundance: once; v_gene: TRBV28; CDR3aa: CASRTGTSYNEQFF
j_gene: TRBJ2-1; abundance: .; v_gene: TRBV7-9; CDR3aa: CASSLDTWGQTHYNEQFF
j_gene: TRBJ1-3; abundance: .; v_gene: TRBV18; CDR3aa: CASSPSGAGNTIYF
j_gene: TRBJ1-5; abundance: .; v_gene: TRBV30; CDR3aa: CAWRKAGSFNQPQHF
j_gene: TRBJ1-6; abundance: .; v_gene: TRBV5-1; CDR3aa: CASSFEGQSSSLNSPLHF
j_gene: TRBJ1-4; abundance: .; v_gene: TRBV19; CDR3aa: CASSTSPGQGIGVYEKLFF
j_gene: TRBJ1-6; abundance: .; v_gene: TRBV7-9; CDR3aa: CASSLGTDYSPLHF
j_gene: TRBJ2-2; abundance: .; v_gene: TRBV5-1; CDR3aa: CASSADSNTGELFF
j_gene: TRBJ1-2; abundance: .; v_gene: TRBV5-1; CDR3aa: CASSLAGQGNYGYTF
j_gene: TRBJ1-1; abundance: .; v_gene: TRBV5-1; CDR3aa: CASSLTADEAFF
j_gene: TRBJ2-5; abundance: .; v_gene: TRBV9; CDR3aa: CASSVEGAETQYF
j_gene: TRBJ1-6; abundance: .; v_gene: TRBV6-5; CDR3aa: CASSYSKQGDSPLHF
j_gene: TRBJ2-5; abundance: .; v_gene: TRBV4-1; CDR3aa: CASSRSSAETQYF
j_gene: TRBJ2-3; abundance: .; v_gene: TRBV14; CDR3aa: CASSQTRTSGETRDTQYF
j_gene: TRBJ1-1; abundance: .; v_gene: TRBV6-1; CDR3aa: CASSEVGEGLTEAFF
j_gene: TRBJ2-4; abundance: .; v_gene: TRBV4-2; CDR3aa: CASSQAGGLAKNIQYF
j_gene: TRBJ2-5; abundance: once; v_gene: TRBV6-6; CDR3aa: CASSYAGQGETQYF
j_gene: TRBJ2-3; abundance: once; v_gene: TRBV7-6; CDR3aa: CASSLGTYSTDTQYF